In its sample, the clone carrying this T cell receptor beta chain was seen a few times. The antigen is not known. Germline loops: CDR1 SNHLY, CDR2 FYNNEI. This CDR3 comprises 15 residues. J was trimmed by 6 bases and V by 6 bases; bases with no gene match: 11. This entry belongs to a study of CD8 T cells in ankylosing spondylitis. TCRdb recomputed calls from the 5' RACE reads with MiXCR, one row per CDR3 protein. The repertoire includes 700,000 or so distinct CDR3 sequences, roughly 19% of them detected once, and around a fifth sits in the top ten. Study-wide results and limits: Blood of patients with ankylosing spondylitis appeared to be characterized by a TCR beta motif of about eight highly homologous variants.

Sequencing was carried out using blood, either unsorted or a sorted T cell fraction (not recorded which). The sequence was obtained from a male donor with ankylosing spondylitis. The rearrangement uses TRBV2 and TRBJ1-5; 7 nucleotides line up with TRBD1. The CDR3 is CASRYDRASGQPQHF. The CDR3 DNA is TGTGCCAGCAGGTACGACAGGGCGAGTGGTCAGCCCCAGCATTTT.